This entry lists 23 T cell receptor beta chains sequenced from one sample in a study of blood T cell repertoires in COVID-19. Profiled with immunoSEQ multiplex PCR; TCRdb holds only in-frame clones, not every one. The sample holds 160,000 or so clones; about 80% are singletons and the top ten take roughly 3.4%. Material: PBMCs or T cells enriched from blood (not recorded which). All receptors derive from a woman in her sixties or seventies who had recovered from COVID-19.

This clone was observed many times. V usage is TRBV12-3 or TRBV12-4 and J usage is TRBJ1-1, with a tentative D call TRBD1 (5 bases). The CDR3 runs to 12 residues. V shed 5 bases and J shed 8 bases, with 12 bases lying between them. The CDR3 sequence is CASSPGRGEAFF. The CDR3 DNA reads as TGTGCCAGCAGTCCGGGTCGGGGGGAAGCTTTCTTT.

Note on this clone: Other DNA sequences from this sample encode an identical CDR3 as well. The chain is built from TRBV12-3 or TRBV12-4 and TRBJ2-7; D uncertain. V lost 6 bases and J lost 1, with 4 bases in between. CDR3 length equals 11 residues. CDR3 sequence reads: CASSPSYEQYF. The CDR3 DNA sequence: TGTGCCAGCAGCCCATCCTACGAGCAGTACTTC.

This clone appeared once. The chain couples TRBV18 to TRBJ1-2; the D is unclear. The CDR3 length is 15 residues. Trimming took off 4 bases at V and 1 base at J, with 13 bases between the two ends. The germline gives CDR1 KGHSH, CDR2 LQKENI. The CDR3 loop is CASSRGLTDNYGYTF. Written as DNA, the CDR3 is TGTGCCAGCTCACGCGGCTTAACGGATAACTATGGCTACACCTTC. Full variable domain (missing parts from reference TRBV18 and TRBJ1-2): NAGVMQNPRHLVRRRGQEARLRCSPMKGHSHVYWYRQLPEEGLKFMVYLQKENIIDESGMPKERFSAEFPKEGPSILRIQQVVRGDSAAYFCASSRGLTDNYGYTFGSGTRLTVV.

The chain recombines TRBV5-1 with TRBJ2-7; TRBD1 agrees at 9 bases. With V trimmed by 2 bases and J by 3 bases, 6 bases remained unmatched. This CDR3 is 15 amino acids long. Germline CDR1 and CDR2: SGHRS and YFSETQ. The CDR3 reads CASSFRDRAYYEQYF. CDR3 nucleotide sequence: TGCGCCAGCAGCTTCCGGGACAGGGCCTACTACGAGCAGTACTTC.

CDR3 coding DNA: TGTGCCAGCAGCCAAGGCGTCTACAGGGGCTTTGGCTACACCTTC. Encoded protein: CASSQGVYRGFGYTF. The rearrangement joins TRBV3-1 (or the pseudogene TRBV3-2) to TRBJ1-2; 7 positions agree with TRBD1. Germline-derived CDR1 and CDR2 are LGHDT and YNNKEL (reference sequence). This CDR3 comprises 15 residues. V dropped 1 base and J dropped 7; count of bases not matched to a gene: 9.

Points on this clone: A read error likely explains this, since a far larger clone differs by one base. The genes are TRBV6-5 and TRBJ2-7; 9 positions agree with TRBD1. CDR1 and CDR2 (germline): MNHEY, SVGAGI. After removal of 5 bases from V and 4 bases from J, the junction contained 3 bases not matched to a gene. This CDR3 has 13 residues. CDR3 nucleotide sequence: TGTGCCAGCAGTCTGGGACAGGGATACGAGCAGTACTTC. Protein product: CASSLGQGYEQYF.

This chain connects TRBV5-4 to TRBJ1-2; D uncertain. Between the trimmed V and J ends, which lost 4 bases and 6 bases, there was a span of 16 bases. The CDR3 consists of 14 residues. The germline V gene has CDR1 SGHNT and CDR2 YYREEE (reference sequence). CDR3 DNA: TGTGCCAGCAGCAAGGACGGACTCTATGATGGCTACACCTTC. Amino acid sequence: CASSKDGLYDGYTF.

A remark on this clone: This sample also contains other DNA sequences that code for the same CDR3. The J gene is TRBJ1-2, the V gene TRBV12-3 or TRBV12-4, with TRBD1 as a possible D gene (5 bases). The CDR3 covers 13 residues. V dropped 6 bases and J dropped 2 bases, with 10 bases sitting between them. The CDR3 DNA reads as TGTGCCAGCAGCCTAAGACAGAACTATGGCTACACCTTC. Encoded protein: CASSLRQNYGYTF.

This clone was seen only a few times. This chain uses TRBV4-1 with TRBJ2-7; TRBD1 aligns across 9 bases. V trimming: 1 base; J trimming: 4 bases; junction bases outside the gene matches: 11. Germline V CDR1 and CDR2: MGHRA, YSYEKL. The CDR3 has 17 amino acids. The CDR3 is CASSQVPTGTGRYEQYF. The CDR3 DNA reads TGCGCCAGCAGCCAAGTTCCGACCGGGACAGGGAGATACGAGCAGTACTTC.

The chain couples TRBV7-6 to TRBJ1-2, with D perhaps matching TRBD1 (6 bases). CDR3 length: 13 residues. V lost 5 bases to trimming and J lost 1 base, with 8 bases between them. Germline V gene lookup returns CDR1 SGHVS and CDR2 FNYEAQ. This CDR3 reads CASSLDSNYGYTF. The CDR3, as DNA: TGTGCCAGCAGCCTGGACAGTAACTATGGCTACACCTTC.

J is TRBJ1-2 and V is TRBV5-1, with 7 bases aligning to TRBD1. Germline V gene sequence: CDR1 SGHRS, CDR2 YFSETQ. CDR3 length: 14 amino acids. V was clipped by 0 bases and J by 4 bases; unmatched bases: 3. DNA for the CDR3: TGCGCCAGCAGCTTGGACAGGGGCCTCTATGGCTACACCTTC. Protein sequence: CASSLDRGLYGYTF.

The chain links TRBV6-1 to TRBJ2-3, with D possibly TRBD2 on 6 matching bases. The germline V gene has CDR1 MNHNS and CDR2 SASEGT. Trimming stripped 4 bases from V and 0 bases from J, with 14 bases between. This CDR3 has 16 amino acids. The chain's CDR3 is CASSVRRRESTDTQYF. The DNA for the CDR3 is TGTGCCAGCAGTGTACGACGGAGGGAGAGCACAGATACGCAGTATTTT.

This clone was seen once. The V and J genes are TRBV4-2 and TRBJ1-3, with 9 bases identical to TRBD1. Per germline, CDR1 LGHNA and CDR2 YNFKEQ. The V segment lost 4 bases and the J segment 4 bases; nucleotides outside the gene matches: 8. CDR3 size: 16 residues. DNA of the CDR3: TGTGCCAGCAGCCGTCTCTGGACAGGGGTGGGAAACACCATATATTTT. It is translated as CASSRLWTGVGNTIYF.

The rearrangement uses TRBV5-1 and TRBJ1-6, with D unclear. Looked up from germline, CDR1 is SGHRS and CDR2 is YFSETQ. Trimming stripped 1 base from V and 10 bases from J, with 24 bases between. The CDR3 is made up of 18 amino acids. The CDR3 sequence: CASSLKMRRTRMESPLHF. The CDR3 bases are TGCGCCAGCAGCTTGAAAATGAGAAGGACTCGCATGGAATCACCCCTCCACTTT.

This clone was seen only once. The chain recombines TRBV10-3 with TRBJ2-5; D perhaps matches TRBD2 (6 bases). This CDR3 is 14 amino acids long. CDR1 is ENHRY and CDR2 is SYGVKD in the germline V gene. Deletions cut 4 bases from V and 3 bases from J, with 12 bases between. CDR3 DNA sequence: TGTGCCATCAGTGGTTCGTGGGGGGAAGAGACCCAGTACTTC. Protein: CAISGSWGEETQYF.

The rearrangement joins TRBV29-1 to TRBJ2-1; 9 positions match TRBD2. The CDR3 has 15 residues. Looked up from germline, CDR1 is SQVTM and CDR2 is ANQGSEA. V lost 3 bases, J lost 6 bases, and 9 bases stayed unmatched. The CDR3 sequence: CSVELAGFRSNEQFF. The CDR3 DNA reads as TGCAGCGTTGAGCTAGCGGGGTTTCGGAGCAATGAGCAGTTCTTC.

CDR3 region: CATSDFRTGNEKLFF. The CDR3 DNA follows: TGTGCCACCAGTGATTTCAGGACAGGGAATGAAAAACTGTTTTTT. This chain uses TRBV24-1 with TRBJ1-4; 8 nucleotides agree with TRBD1. CDR1 and CDR2 from the germline V gene are KGHDR and SFDVKD. This CDR3 contains 15 residues. V lost 1 base to trimming and J lost 5 bases; unmatched junction nucleotides: 2.

This clone appeared a single time. The chain links TRBV27 to TRBJ2-7; TRBD2 agrees at 12 bases. The germline gives CDR1 MNHEY, CDR2 SMNVEV (reference sequence). Germline trimming cut 10 bases from V and 9 bases from J; bases unmatched to any gene: 16. The CDR3 extends over 15 amino acids. As DNA, the CDR3 is TGTGCCACCCCACTAGCGGGGGGTTTTTGTGTGTTGCAGTACTTC. Translated, it gives CATPLAGGFCVLQYF.

This chain connects TRBV7-6 to TRBJ2-7; TRBD1 agrees at 7 bases. Germline V CDR1 and CDR2: SGHVS, FNYEAQ. The CDR3 loop spans 16 amino acids. Trimming took 4 bases from V and 0 from J; bases not matched to a gene: 9. This chain's CDR3 is CASSSRDSLDSYEQYF. Here the CDR3 DNA reads TGTGCCAGCAGCTCCCGGGACAGCTTAGACTCCTACGAGCAGTACTTC.

This sequence joins TRBV5-1 and TRBJ2-7; D is possibly TRBD2 (6 bases). V was pared by 1 base and J by 4 bases, with 12 bases between. Germline values: CDR1 SGHRS, CDR2 YFSETQ. The CDR3 length is 14 residues. CDR3 sequence: CASSLMTGTYEQYF. In DNA form, the CDR3 reads TGCGCCAGCAGCTTGATGACGGGGACTTACGAGCAGTACTTC.

The J gene is TRBJ2-3, the V gene TRBV3-1 (or the pseudogene TRBV3-2), with 8 bases aligning to TRBD2. The CDR3 extends over 16 amino acids. Trimming removed 3 bases from V and 3 bases from J; junction bases left unmatched: 8. The germline V gene has CDR1 LGHDT and CDR2 YNNKEL (reference sequence). The CDR3 sequence is CASSQGTSEGTDTQYF. The CDR3 bases are TGTGCCAGCAGCCAGGGGACTAGTGAAGGTACAGATACGCAGTATTTT.

The chain has TRBV15 and TRBJ1-1; the match to TRBD1 covers 8 bases. This CDR3 comprises 15 residues. Germline V gene data show CDR1 as LNHNV and CDR2 as YYDKDF (reference sequence). V lost 0 bases to trimming and J lost 4 bases; unmatched junction nucleotides: 4. This CDR3 reads CATSRDRGQGTEAFF. The CDR3 bases are TGTGCCACCAGCAGAGATCGAGGACAGGGCACTGAAGCTTTCTTT.

The chain is built from TRBV12-5 and TRBJ1-6; the D gene is possibly TRBD1 (6 bases). Germline V CDR1 and CDR2: LGHNT, FRNRAP. The length of the CDR3 is 13 residues. The V and J ends lost 1 base and 10 bases respectively, with 8 bases between them. As DNA, the CDR3 is TGTGCTAGTGGTTTGGGACAGGAATCACCCCTCCACTTT. This codes for CASGLGQESPLHF.